The rows below give T cell receptor beta chains drawn from one sample of a study of T cells in localized non-small cell lung cancer. Produced via immunoSEQ multiplex PCR; TCRdb's table is partial and in-frame only. The repertoire holds 45,000 to 50,000 clones, with approximately 90% as singletons. The input for sequencing was PBMCs, taken before any cancer treatment. These receptors originate from a man aged 35-75 years with stage II lung adenocarcinoma. The CDR3 runs from the conserved cysteine through the conserved F or W. The order of the fields is V gene, J gene, clone size, D gene, CDR3 protein, CDR3 DNA. A D gene is named only where the DNA matches it firmly. Clone size is given for some rows only: seen once, a few or many times, or a class if the clone is expanded.

v_gene: TRBV18; j_gene: TRBJ2-3; abundance: .; d_gene: .; CDR3aa: CASSPPERTSTDTQYF; CDR3nt: TGTGCCAGCTCACCCCCAGAACGGACGAGCACAGATACGCAGTATTTT
v_gene: TRBV2; j_gene: TRBJ1-3; abundance: .; d_gene: TRBD1; CDR3aa: CASSPTGESTIYF; CDR3nt: TGTGCCAGCAGCCCGACAGGGGAAAGCACCATATATTTT
v_gene: TRBV7-3; j_gene: TRBJ2-3; abundance: .; d_gene: TRBD2; CDR3aa: CASSRGRGLVGGLTDTQYF; CDR3nt: TGTGCCAGCAGCCGCGGACGGGGACTAGTGGGGGGACTCACAGATACGCAGTATTTT
v_gene: TRBV5-6; j_gene: TRBJ1-2; abundance: .; d_gene: TRBD1; CDR3aa: CASSWGTGDGYTF; CDR3nt: TGTGCCAGCAGCTGGGGGACAGGGGACGGCTACACCTTC
v_gene: TRBV18; j_gene: TRBJ1-6; abundance: .; d_gene: .; CDR3aa: CASSGTSNSPLHF; CDR3nt: TGTGCCAGCTCCGGGACGTCAAATTCACCCCTCCACTTT
v_gene: TRBV30; j_gene: TRBJ1-5; abundance: .; d_gene: .; CDR3aa: CAWSRTARQPQHF; CDR3nt: TGTGCCTGGAGCCGGACGGCAAGACAGCCCCAGCATTTT
v_gene: TRBV9; j_gene: TRBJ2-2; abundance: .; d_gene: TRBD1; CDR3aa: CASSVRTGGELFF; CDR3nt: TGTGCCAGCAGCGTAAGGACAGGCGGGGAGCTGTTTTTT
v_gene: TRBV9; j_gene: TRBJ2-5; abundance: once; d_gene: .; CDR3aa: CASSPVMGALQETQYF; CDR3nt: TGTGCCAGCAGCCCCGTTATGGGGGCCCTCCAAGAGACCCAGTACTTC
v_gene: TRBV5-1; j_gene: TRBJ1-1; abundance: .; d_gene: .; CDR3aa: CASKSGLNTEAFF; CDR3nt: TGCGCCAGCAAGTCAGGCTTGAACACTGAAGCTTTCTTT
v_gene: TRBV9; j_gene: TRBJ2-3; abundance: once; d_gene: TRBD2; CDR3aa: CASSVDREVRTDTQYF; CDR3nt: TGTGCCAGCAGCGTAGATCGGGAGGTCAGGACAGATACGCAGTATTTT
v_gene: TRBV7-6; j_gene: TRBJ2-2; abundance: .; d_gene: TRBD2; CDR3aa: CASSLSGGGTGELFF; CDR3nt: TGTGCCAGCAGCTTGAGCGGGGGGGGCACCGGGGAGCTGTTTTTT
v_gene: TRBV27; j_gene: TRBJ2-1; abundance: .; d_gene: .; CDR3aa: CASSLSTTNEQFF; CDR3nt: TGTGCCAGCAGTTTATCTACTACCAATGAGCAGTTCTTC
v_gene: TRBV7-3; j_gene: TRBJ2-1; abundance: .; d_gene: TRBD2; CDR3aa: CASSLSGASGNEQFF; CDR3nt: TGTGCCAGCAGCCTTAGCGGGGCCTCGGGCAATGAGCAGTTCTTC
v_gene: TRBV18; j_gene: TRBJ2-1; abundance: .; d_gene: .; CDR3aa: CASSLGVGSYNEQFF; CDR3nt: TGTGCCAGCTCCCTCGGGGTGGGATCCTACAATGAGCAGTTCTTC
v_gene: TRBV29-1; j_gene: TRBJ1-5; abundance: .; d_gene: .; CDR3aa: CSVVIDSNQPQHF; CDR3nt: TGCAGCGTTGTTATAGATAGCAATCAGCCCCAGCATTTT